The clone carrying this T cell receptor beta chain was seen only once. The antigen is not known. Sequencing was performed with immunoSEQ multiplex PCR; in TCRdb, only in-frame clones are kept and a portion is missing. The sample lists 30,000 to 35,000 clones; roughly 80% were seen once. Germline V lookup: CDR1 LGHNT, CDR2 FRNRAP. This CDR3 is built from 12 residues. The V gene lost 0 bases and the J gene lost 3 bases, with 0 bases spanning the gap. This specimen belongs to a study of T cells in narcolepsy. Across the study: Donors had narcolepsy type 1 or type 2, or were healthy controls. General study points: Same-patient CSF and blood CD4+ T cell clonotypes included HCRT-specific and TRIB2-specific autoreactive ones. Autoreactive clone sequences were missing from some blood memory CD4+ repertoires. Autoreactive clonotypes reportedly recurred in blood of same and different patients, not controls.

The sample comprised CD45RA- memory CD4+ T cells from PBMCs. V and J are TRBV12-5 and TRBJ1-3; D gene unclear. This clonotype was obtained from a human donor with narcolepsy. The CDR3 bases are TGTGCTAGTGGTTTGGTTGGAAACACCATATATTTT. It translates to CASGLVGNTIYF.